A selection of T cell receptor beta chains follows, all from one sample in a study of blood T cell repertoires in COVID-19. Sequenced by immunoSEQ multiplex PCR; TCRdb stores in-frame clones only, minus some. This sample has some 120,000 clones, with 80% found just once. Material: peripheral blood. These receptors all come from a man between 65 and 80 years old with acute or convalescent COVID-19. CDR3s include the opening cysteine and the closing phenylalanine or tryptophan. A D gene is named only where the DNA matches it firmly. Expanded clones get a size class; other rows say once, few or many, or leave the size out.

V	D	length	J	size	DNA	CDR3
TRBV6-5	TRBD1	14	TRBJ2-7	-	TGTGCCAGCAGTCGACAGGGTCTCTCCTACGAGCAGTACTTC	CASSRQGLSYEQYF
TRBV18	-	15	TRBJ2-3	-	TGTGCCAGCTCACCAGGACGGGGGAGCACAGATACGCAGTATTTT	CASSPGRGSTDTQYF
TRBV6-1	-	16	TRBJ1-1	many	TGTGCCAGCAGTGTGGAACTAATCATAGTGAACACTGAAGCTTTCTTT	CASSVELIIVNTEAFF
TRBV15	-	19	TRBJ2-1	-	TGTGCCACCAGCAGGGCCATCGGGGGAGCGGACCTCTCCTACAATGAGCAGTTCTTC	CATSRAIGGADLSYNEQFF
TRBV6-6	TRBD1	16	TRBJ2-7	-	TGTGCCAGCAGAACCGCCCTAGGGGACAGGGGGTACGAGCAGTACTTC	CASRTALGDRGYEQYF
TRBV5-1	TRBD1	15	TRBJ2-7	-	TGCGCCAGCAGCCCCGCCTGGGCAGGGGGCTACGAGCAGTACTTC	CASSPAWAGGYEQYF
TRBV3-1/TRBV3-2	-	13	TRBJ2-7	few	TGTGCCACAAGGGGAACAGGGCCCTACGAGCAGTACTTC	CATRGTGPYEQYF
TRBV19	TRBD1	21	TRBJ1-5	-	TGTGCCAGTAGTATAGATCCCCGTAGGAGGGGGCGAAGGTTTAGCAATCAGCCCCAGCATTTT	CASSIDPRRRGRRFSNQPQHF
TRBV5-1	TRBD1	16	TRBJ2-2	-	TGCGCCAGCAGCTTGTTGGGACAGGGAGGAACCGGGGAGCTGTTTTTT	CASSLLGQGGTGELFF
TRBV11-2	TRBD1	15	TRBJ1-1	-	TGTGCCAGCAGCCCCCGGACAGGGCCGAACACTGAAGCTTTCTTT	CASSPRTGPNTEAFF
TRBV28	TRBD1	14	TRBJ1-1	-	TGTGCCAGCAGTTTTATCAGGGGGCTCACTGAAGCTTTCTTT	CASSFIRGLTEAFF
TRBV24-1	TRBD1	15	TRBJ1-2	-	TGTGCCACCAGATTGGACAGGGATAAGAACTATGGCTACACCTTC	CATRLDRDKNYGYTF
TRBV5-1	TRBD1	14	TRBJ1-1	-	TGCGCCAGCAGCTTGACAGGGGCAGACACTGAAGCTTTCTTT	CASSLTGADTEAFF
TRBV10-3	-	16	TRBJ1-3	-	TGTGCCATCAGTGAGTCGTACGGTTCCTCTGGAAACACCATATATTTT	CAISESYGSSGNTIYF
TRBV5-6	TRBD1	16	TRBJ2-7	-	TGTGCCAGCAGCTTGGTTGCGGGACAGGGCGTCTACGAGCAGTACTTC	CASSLVAGQGVYEQYF
TRBV9	TRBD1	16	TRBJ2-3	-	TGTGCCAGCAGCGCGAGGACAGGGGAGAACACAGATACGCAGTATTTT	CASSARTGENTDTQYF
TRBV6-5	TRBD1	12	TRBJ1-1	-	TGTGCCAGCAGCACAGGGGGGTTTAAAGCTTTCTTT	CASSTGGFKAFF
TRBV21-1	-	17	TRBJ1-2	-	TGTGCCAGCAGCAAAAGCGGGGGGGCAGACGGAAACTATGGCTACACCTTC	CASSKSGGADGNYGYTF
TRBV9	TRBD2	16	TRBJ2-1	-	TGTGCCAGCAGTCTCCGCGAGCGGGGGGCGGGGAATGAGCAGTTCTTC	CASSLRERGAGNEQFF
TRBV11-2	-	13	TRBJ2-6	few	TGTGCCAGCAGCCTCTCTGGGGCCAACGTCCTGACTTTC	CASSLSGANVLTF
TRBV5-1	TRBD1	15	TRBJ1-4	-	TGCGCCAGCAGCAGACAACACCCGGGACAGGGGGATCTGTTTTTT	CASSRQHPGQGDLFF
TRBV20-1	TRBD1	11	TRBJ2-3	-	TGCAGTGCTAGAGGACAGGGGTCACAGTATTTT	CSARGQGSQYF
TRBV29-1	TRBD2	14	TRBJ2-7	-	TGCAGCGTACTTAAGCGGGGGGACTCCTACGAGCAGTACTTC	CSVLKRGDSYEQYF
TRBV19	TRBD2	16	TRBJ2-3	-	TGTGCCAGTACCCAGACTAGCGGGGGGGCGACAGATACGCAGTATTTT	CASTQTSGGATDTQYF
TRBV30	-	13	TRBJ1-4	-	TGTGCCTGGGAGGGGGACAATAATGAAAAACTGTTTTTT	CAWEGDNNEKLFF
TRBV2	-	14	TRBJ1-3	-	TGTGCCAGCCGGGGGGGGGCCCCTGGAAACACCATATATTTT	CASRGGAPGNTIYF
TRBV11-2	-	14	TRBJ2-3	once	TGTGCCAGCAGCTTAGGCGGCCTGGCAGATACGCAGTATTTT	CASSLGGLADTQYF
TRBV28	TRBD1	15	TRBJ2-7	-	TGTGCCAGCAGTGTAAGATGGACAGGGAGCTACGAGCAGTACTTC	CASSVRWTGSYEQYF
TRBV3-1/TRBV3-2	-	14	TRBJ1-2	-	TGTGCCAGCAGCCAAGATCCGGCAGGTTATGGCTACACCTTC	CASSQDPAGYGYTF
TRBV7-9	-	14	TRBJ1-1	-	TGTGCCAGCAGCCATAAGGAGGGCGGCACTGAAGCTTTCTTT	CASSHKEGGTEAFF
TRBV5-1	-	14	TRBJ1-1	-	TGCGCCAGCAGAATCGGGGTATTGAACACTGAAGCTTTCTTT	CASRIGVLNTEAFF
TRBV11-3	-	12	TRBJ2-3	few	TGTGCCAGCAGCGGTACAGGGAGGGAGCAGTATTTT	CASSGTGREQYF
TRBV5-4	TRBD1	15	TRBJ1-2	-	TGTGCCAGCAGCTTGGCCCGCAGGGGGGCGTCGGGCTACACCTTC	CASSLARRGASGYTF
TRBV19	-	16	TRBJ2-2	-	TGTGCCAGTAGTATAGAGGCGGGGGCGAGGGCCGGGGAGCTGTTTTTT	CASSIEAGARAGELFF
TRBV5-6	-	14	TRBJ1-5	once	TGTGCCAGCAGCATGACAGGATCAAATCAGCCCCAGCATTTT	CASSMTGSNQPQHF
TRBV10-3	TRBD2	13	TRBJ2-1	-	TGTGCCATCATGGGGGGGGGTTACAATGAGCAGTTCTTC	CAIMGGGYNEQFF
TRBV4-2	TRBD1	17	TRBJ1-3	-	TGTGCCAGCAGCCCGGCGGCGGGGACAGGGTTTGGAAACACCATATATTTT	CASSPAAGTGFGNTIYF
TRBV5-1	-	11	TRBJ1-3	-	TGCGCCAGCAGTAGTGGAAACACCATATATTTT	CASSSGNTIYF
TRBV29-1	-	12	TRBJ1-2	-	TGCAGCGCCAAACAGGATCTCTATGGCTACACCTTC	CSAKQDLYGYTF
TRBV7-9	-	16	TRBJ1-5	-	TGTGCCAGCAGCTTAGCAGGGGGAGGGGGCAATCAGCCCCAGCATTTT	CASSLAGGGGNQPQHF
TRBV11-2	-	14	TRBJ2-7	-	TGTGCCAGCAGCCGAATTAGAGGTTCCTACGAGCAGTACTTC	CASSRIRGSYEQYF
TRBV5-1	TRBD2	17	TRBJ2-7	few	TGCGCCAGCAGCTTGGCCCTCCAAACTAGCGGTTCCTACGAGCAGTACTTC	CASSLALQTSGSYEQYF
TRBV5-1	TRBD1	16	TRBJ1-2	-	TGCGCCAGCAGCTCCTCCTTAGGGGGCAGTTCCCATGGCTACACCTTC	CASSSSLGGSSHGYTF
TRBV7-9	TRBD1	15	TRBJ1-2	-	TGTGCCAGCAGCACTGACAGGGGAGCTAACTATGGCTACACCTTC	CASSTDRGANYGYTF
TRBV18	TRBD1	15	TRBJ2-1	-	TGTGCCAGCTCCTCGACAGGGCCGTCCTACAATGAGCAGTTCTTC	CASSSTGPSYNEQFF
TRBV7-8	-	15	TRBJ1-1	-	TGTGCCAGCAGCCCTGACAGCTTCATGAACACTGAAGCTTTCTTT	CASSPDSFMNTEAFF
TRBV5-1	TRBD1	14	TRBJ1-6	few	TGCGCCAGCAGCTTGTCGACAGGGGATTCACCCCTCCACTTT	CASSLSTGDSPLHF
TRBV11-2	-	17	TRBJ2-5	-	TGTGCCAGCAGCTTCACATCCTGGGTAGCGTACCAAGAGACCCAGTACTTC	CASSFTSWVAYQETQYF
TRBV6-5	TRBD1	12	TRBJ1-4	once	TGTGCCGGCAGGGGGCTCGATGAAAAACTGTTTTTT	CAGRGLDEKLFF
TRBV5-6	TRBD1	13	TRBJ1-6	few	TGTGCCACCGGGACAGGGGGCAATTCACCCCTCCACTTT	CATGTGGNSPLHF
TRBV5-4	-	15	TRBJ1-2	-	TGTGCCAGCAGCCCGGGGGGCGGATATAACTATGGCTACACCTTC	CASSPGGGYNYGYTF
TRBV6-5	-	14	TRBJ1-4	-	TGTGCCAGCAGTCACAGGGAGAGTAATGAAAAACTGTTTTTT	CASSHRESNEKLFF
TRBV6-5	TRBD1	15	TRBJ1-5	-	TGTGCCAGCAGGATAAACGACAGGGGCGGACAGCCCCAGCATTTT	CASRINDRGGQPQHF